This T cell receptor (beta chain) was identified during a study of blood T cell repertoires in COVID-19. On the study more broadly: Some COVID-19 samples were acute and others convalescent; all came from the United States, Italy and Spain. Sample material is recorded as cDNA or gDNA derived from T cells, B-cell-depleted T cells, or PBMCs.

This CDR3 is 15 amino acids long. The germline V gene has CDR1 SGHNT and CDR2 YYREEE (reference sequence). Trimming pared 4 bases from V and 0 bases from J, leaving 13 bases between. Per the original data handling: Researchers report that nucleated cell counts were estimated from reference gene primer amplification. Assay: immunoSEQ multiplex PCR; the TCRdb copy retains only in-frame clones and omits some. Clonal size and the V and J genes are those of that table, whereas D and trimming came from the DNA. There are roughly 220,000 clones in the sample; 80% to 90% occur only once, and 5.1% lies in the top ten.

Source material: peripheral blood. The chain joins TRBV5-4 to TRBJ1-1; tentative D call: TRBD1 (5 bases). This receptor was obtained from a woman aged 55 to 70 who had recovered from COVID-19. The chain's CDR3 is CASSPQSRVNTEAFF. The CDR3 DNA follows: TGTGCCAGCAGCCCCCAATCCAGGGTGAACACTGAAGCTTTCTTT.